This TCR beta chain originates from a study of beta chain features in type 1 diabetes. V shed 8 bases and J shed 1 base, with 5 bases lying between them. CDR3 length: 11 amino acids. Germline CDR1 reads ENHRY; CDR2 reads SYGVKD. This clone was found many times. Since all of the isolated RNA was reverse transcribed, expressed TCRB transcripts were what got sequenced. Method: immunoSEQ multiplex PCR; TCRdb's copy keeps in-frame clones and lacks some. The sample holds 150,000 to 190,000 clones; around 10% are singletons and the top ten take about 2.1%. V is TRBV10-3 and J is TRBJ2-5; D remains ambiguous. The sequencing input was central memory CD4+ T cells from blood. The clonotype comes from a man younger than 30 in good health. Here the CDR3 DNA reads TGTGCCATCGGTGCCCAAGAGACCCAGTACTTC. This translates into CAIGAQETQYF.